This T cell receptor (beta chain) was obtained from a study of control samples from healthy donors and cancer patients. TCRdb's table, derived via immunoSEQ multiplex PCR, lists solely in-frame clones and lacks some. The sample shows some 150,000 clones, around 94% of them seen only once. This CDR3 region has 14 residues. Germline CDR1 and CDR2: MNHNY and SVGAGI (reference sequence). V lost 5 bases and J 2 bases, leaving 12 bases between the germline ends. This TCR was recovered from a man aged 40-49 years in good health. The sample consisted of blood. This chain joins TRBV6-6 and TRBJ2-5, with TRBD1 as a possible D gene (6 bases). CDR3 residues: CASSETGPQETQYF. For the CDR3, the DNA is TGTGCCAGCAGTGAGACAGGACCGCAAGAGACCCAGTACTTC.